The TCR beta chain described here comes from a study of CD8 T cells in Susac syndrome. V lost 0 bases and J lost 0, with 15 bases in between. CDR3 length: 19 amino acids. Germline CDR1 MNHEY, CDR2 SVGAGI. With random hexamers, reverse transcription was performed on roughly 0.5 to 1 ug of RNA. Via MiXCR, TCRdb re-called the immunoSEQ multiplex PCR reads, giving one row per CDR3 protein. The sample has some 250,000 distinct CDR3 sequences; approximately 95% are singletons. The V call is TRBV6-5, the J call TRBJ2-6, with a possible D match to TRBD2 (6 bases). The clonotype originates from a human donor with Susac syndrome. Material for sequencing was CD4+ T cells from PBMCs. CDR3 residues: CASSYSGGSWSSGANVLTF. The CDR3 DNA sequence: TGTGCCAGCAGTTACTCAGGAGGGTCATGGAGCTCTGGGGCCAACGTCCTGACTTTC.